This T cell receptor (beta chain) was sequenced in a study of prognosis after radiotherapy for stage I lung cancer. Study-level information: From early 2018 through early 2019, patients with stage I non-small cell lung cancer were enrolled. Overall study findings and caveats: Patients who went on to get distant metastases had lower Shannon entropy after stereotactic body radiation therapy.

Template was genomic DNA; TCR beta CDR3 amplified in two multiplex PCR rounds. The use of primers specific to each TRBV and TRBJ gene characterized first-round PCR. TCRdb ran MiXCR on the multiplex PCR reads and lists one entry per CDR3 protein. The data show about 15,000 distinct CDR3 sequences, about 46% seen once. This CDR3 is 15 amino acids long. Trimming took off 6 bases at V and 0 bases at J, with 12 bases between the two ends. By frequency in the sample, this clonotype is medium-sized. The target antigen is unknown. This sequence was found in a donor aged 50 or older with non-small cell lung cancer. The specimen was PBMCs, collected before or after stereotactic body radiation therapy (not recorded which). The V and J genes are TRBV12-3 or TRBV12-4 and TRBJ1-3, with D possibly being TRBD1 (5 bases). CDR3 DNA: TGTGCCAGCAGGAGCGGGACGGACTCTGGAAACACCATATATTTT. It translates to CASRSGTDSGNTIYF.